These 5 T cell receptor beta chains came from one sample sequenced in a study of CD8+CD57+ T cells in acquired aplastic anemia. Both TCR beta VDJ combination and CDR3 sequence profiling were carried out. Genomic DNA was the template for this profiling. TCRdb re-called the reads with MiXCR, one entry per CDR3 protein. The table lists 150,000 to 200,000 distinct CDR3 sequences, 50% to 75% of them singletons, with under 60% in the top ten. The material sequenced was sorted CD4+, CD8+, or CD8+CD57+ T cells (not recorded which) from PBMCs. These receptors all stem from a human donor in good health.

This clonotype was picked up many times. The chain combines TRBV19 with TRBJ1-5; D gene ambiguous. The germline CDR1 and CDR2 sequences are LNHDA and SQIVND (reference sequence). The CDR3 is made up of 15 amino acids. V was clipped by 1 base and J by 3 bases, with 10 bases between them. The CDR3 DNA reads TGTGCCAGTAGTATAGCGGACGGATACAATCAGCCCCAGCATTTT. Its translation is CASSIADGYNQPQHF.

This clonotype has more than one count but fewer than ten. The chain carries TRBV25-1 and TRBJ1-2, with D possibly matching TRBD1 (6 bases). Trimming removed 1 base from V and 3 bases from J, with 21 bases in between. Germline CDR1 MGHDK, CDR2 SYGVNS. This CDR3 has 18 residues. CDR3 protein: CASSESGGNRAGYYGYTF. As DNA, the CDR3 is TGTGCCAGCAGTGAATCGGGGGGAAACAGGGCCGGGTACTATGGCTACACCTTC.

V usage is TRBV5-8 and J usage is TRBJ2-3; no definite D call. Deletions cut 0 bases from V and 4 bases from J, with 3 bases between. The CDR3 sequence is 12 residues long. Germline CDR1 reads SGHTS; CDR2 reads YDEGEE. The CDR3 sequence: CASSLEADTQYF. As DNA, the CDR3 is TGTGCCAGCAGCTTGGAAGCAGATACGCAGTATTTT. Based on the CDR3 plus reference TRBV5-8 and TRBJ2-3, the full variable domain is EAGVTQSPTHLIKTRGQQATLRCSPISGHTSVYWYQQALGLGLQFLLWYDEGEERNRGNFPPRFSGRQFPNYSSELNVNALELEDSALYLCASSLEADTQYFGPGTRLTVL.

The chain joins TRBV7-9 to TRBJ2-1, with 9 bases identical to TRBD1. CDR1 is SEHNR and CDR2 is FQNEAQ in the germline V gene (reference sequence). The CDR3 covers 16 residues. With 0 bases clipped from V and 2 bases from J, the junction kept 2 bases outside the gene matches. The CDR3 reads CASSLAGTGTYNEQFF. The CDR3 nucleotides are TGTGCCAGCAGCTTAGCCGGGACAGGGACCTACAATGAGCAGTTCTTC.

The chain uses TRBV12-3 or TRBV12-4 and TRBJ2-2; TRBD1 is a possible D gene (5 bases). V lost 6 bases, J lost 4 bases, and 9 bases lay in between. The CDR3 extends over 13 amino acids. The CDR3 coding sequence is TGTGCCAGCAGCGGACATATCACCGGGGAGCTGTTTTTT. This gives the protein CASSGHITGELFF.